What follows is one T cell receptor (beta chain) and its context. Its target is not known. Specified treatment: around 19 received Ad26.COV2.S at low or high dose, single or two shots; roughly 5 received placebo; per-sample allocation not given. At day 63 after the first vaccine or placebo injection, samples were drawn. The donor was a Boston adult aged 18-55 years. This specimen comes from a study of Ad26.COV2.S vaccination and SARS-CoV-2 variants. TCRdb's copy holds only in-frame clones and misses some; the assay was immunoSEQ multiplex PCR. Of 350,000 to 450,000 clones listed, about nine tenths were seen once; the top ten hold 1.5% to 2%. Study-level points and caveats: Quantification of TCR breadth and depth may have yielded underestimates of total T cell responses.

Trimming left V 1 base short and J 5 bases short, with 6 bases between. The CDR3 totals 13 residues. Germline V gene data show CDR1 as LGHNA and CDR2 as YNFKEQ. This TCR was sampled from a person between 18 and 60 years old who received the Ad26.COV2.S COVID-19 vaccine or a placebo. The V call is TRBV4-2, the J call TRBJ1-5, with unresolved D. Sequenced here: peripheral blood, sampled in a trial of Ad26.COV2.S vaccine versus placebo. The CDR3 region is CASSQAVHQPQHF. The CDR3 region has the DNA TGTGCCAGCAGCCAAGCCGTTCATCAGCCCCAGCATTTT.